This T cell receptor (beta chain) was found in a study of blood T cell repertoires in COVID-19. The overall study: The samples span acute and convalescent COVID-19 from the United States, Italy and Spain. The analysed material was cDNA or gDNA that came from T cells, B-cell-depleted T cells, or PBMCs.

Original methodology: Amplification from reference gene primers served as the basis for estimated nucleated cell counts. TCRdb keeps only in-frame clones here, not all; method: immunoSEQ multiplex PCR. That table is the source of V, J and clone size, and D and trimming were worked out from the DNA. This table holds almost 300,000 clones, about 87% found once. Trimming stripped 3 bases from V and 4 bases from J, with 13 bases between. Looked up from germline, CDR1 is KGHSH and CDR2 is LQKENI. The CDR3 totals 14 residues. Sequencing was carried out using peripheral blood. The clonotype was recovered from a man between 70 and 80 years old with acute or convalescent COVID-19. The chain joins TRBV18 to TRBJ2-7; tentatively, D is TRBD1 (5 bases). The CDR3 DNA follows: TGTGCCAGCTCACCGACAGCAACCAATTACGAGCAGTACTTC. Translated, it gives CASSPTATNYEQYF.